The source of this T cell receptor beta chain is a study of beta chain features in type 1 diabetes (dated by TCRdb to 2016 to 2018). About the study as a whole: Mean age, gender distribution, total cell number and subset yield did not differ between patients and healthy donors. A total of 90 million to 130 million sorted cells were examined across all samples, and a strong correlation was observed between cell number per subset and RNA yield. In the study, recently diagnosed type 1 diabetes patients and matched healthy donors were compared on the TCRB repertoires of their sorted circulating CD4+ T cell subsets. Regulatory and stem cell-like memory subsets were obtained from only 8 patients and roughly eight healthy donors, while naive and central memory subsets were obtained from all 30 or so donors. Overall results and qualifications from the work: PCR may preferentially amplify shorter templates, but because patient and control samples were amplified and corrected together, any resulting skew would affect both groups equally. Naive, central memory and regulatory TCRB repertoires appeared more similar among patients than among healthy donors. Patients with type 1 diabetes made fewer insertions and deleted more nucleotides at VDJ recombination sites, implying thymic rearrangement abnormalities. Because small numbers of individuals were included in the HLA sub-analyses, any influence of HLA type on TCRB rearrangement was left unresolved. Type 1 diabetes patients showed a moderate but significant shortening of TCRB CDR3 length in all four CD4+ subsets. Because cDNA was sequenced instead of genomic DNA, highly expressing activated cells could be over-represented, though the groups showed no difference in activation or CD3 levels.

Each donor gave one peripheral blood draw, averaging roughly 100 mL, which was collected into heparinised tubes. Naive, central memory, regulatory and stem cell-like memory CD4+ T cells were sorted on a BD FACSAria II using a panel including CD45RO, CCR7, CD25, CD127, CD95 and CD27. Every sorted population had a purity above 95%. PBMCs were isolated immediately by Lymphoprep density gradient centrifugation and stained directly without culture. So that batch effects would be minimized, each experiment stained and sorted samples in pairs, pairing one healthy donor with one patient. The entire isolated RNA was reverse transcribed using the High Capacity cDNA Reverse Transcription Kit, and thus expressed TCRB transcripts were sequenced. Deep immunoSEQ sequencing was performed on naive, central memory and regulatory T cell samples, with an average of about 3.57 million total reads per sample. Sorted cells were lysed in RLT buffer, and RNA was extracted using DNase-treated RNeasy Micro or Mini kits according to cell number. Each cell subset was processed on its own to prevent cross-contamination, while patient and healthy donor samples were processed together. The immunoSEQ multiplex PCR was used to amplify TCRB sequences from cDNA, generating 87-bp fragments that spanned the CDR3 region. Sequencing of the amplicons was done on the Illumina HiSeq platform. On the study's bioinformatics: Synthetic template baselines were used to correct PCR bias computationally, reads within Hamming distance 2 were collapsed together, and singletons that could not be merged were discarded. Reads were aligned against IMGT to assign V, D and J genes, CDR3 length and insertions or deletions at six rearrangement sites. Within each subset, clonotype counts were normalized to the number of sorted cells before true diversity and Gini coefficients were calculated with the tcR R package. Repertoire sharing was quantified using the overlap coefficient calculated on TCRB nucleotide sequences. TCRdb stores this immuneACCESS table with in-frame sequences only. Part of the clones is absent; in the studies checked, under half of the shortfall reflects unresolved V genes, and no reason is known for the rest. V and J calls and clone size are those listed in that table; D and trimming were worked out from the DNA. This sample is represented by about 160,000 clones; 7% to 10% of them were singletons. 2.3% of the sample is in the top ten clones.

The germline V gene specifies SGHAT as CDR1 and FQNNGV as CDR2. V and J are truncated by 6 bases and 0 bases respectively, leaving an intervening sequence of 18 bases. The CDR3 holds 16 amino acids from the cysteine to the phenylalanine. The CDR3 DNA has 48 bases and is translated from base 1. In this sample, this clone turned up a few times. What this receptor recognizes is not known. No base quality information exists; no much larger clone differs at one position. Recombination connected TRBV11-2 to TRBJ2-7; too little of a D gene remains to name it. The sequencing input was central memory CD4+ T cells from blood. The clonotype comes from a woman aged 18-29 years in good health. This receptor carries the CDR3 CASSLYRVPSSYEQYF. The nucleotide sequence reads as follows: TGTGCCAGCAGTTTATACCGGGTCCCTAGCTCCTACGAGCAGTACTTC.